The clone carrying this TCR beta chain was seen repeatedly, ten times or more. This sample is drawn from a study of patients and donors after allogeneic stem cell transplantation. Germline V CDR1 and CDR2: MGHRA, YSYEKL. The CDR3 spans 12 residues. Trimming stripped 7 bases from V and 2 bases from J, with 9 bases between. One entry per CDR3 protein, called by TCRdb with MiXCR from the RT-PCR reads. Of 410,000 or so distinct CDR3 sequences listed, roughly 17% are singletons. The sequenced material came from blood, either unsorted or a sorted T cell fraction (not recorded which). The chain employs TRBV4-1 and TRBJ2-7, with D uncertain. This TCR was recovered from a human donor who was either an allogeneic HSCT recipient or a stem cell or donor lymphocyte infusion donor (not recorded which). It is not recorded whose cells these are; they may come from a transplant donor. The CDR3 is CASTWFTYEQYF. The CDR3 DNA sequence: TGCGCCAGCACGTGGTTTACCTACGAGCAGTACTTC.